A selection of T cell receptor beta chains follows, all from one sample in a study of T cell repertoires in cytomegalovirus infection. The antigens these receptors bind are not known. TCRdb passed the reads through MiXCR, listing each CDR3 protein once. This table has roughly 920,000 distinct CDR3 sequences, around 32% appearing once. Sequences were derived from cultured CD8+ T cells from PBMCs, sampled from culture after CMV antigen stimulation. Receptor source: a human donor in good health (CMV status not recorded). Some clones in this sample may be carry-over from other donors' samples. The CDR3 runs from the conserved cysteine through the conserved F or W. The D gene is left open where the match is weak. Where a row states a size, it is once, few, many or the class of an expanded clone; other rows omit it.

clone_size	v_call	j_call	d_call	cdr3_aa	cdr3_nt
once	TRBV4-1	TRBJ1-3	NA	CASSQDIASGNTIYF	TGCGCCAGCAGCCAAGATATAGCCTCTGGAAACACCATATATTTT
many	TRBV7-8	TRBJ2-1	NA	CASSPSDRGNEQFF	TGTGCCAGCAGCCCGAGCGACCGCGGCAATGAGCAGTTCTTC
NA	TRBV5-7	TRBJ2-2	NA	CASSLGRLLPNTGELFF	TGTGCCAGCAGCTTGGGTCGACTACTACCGAACACCGGGGAGCTGTTTTTT
few	TRBV28	TRBJ2-4	TRBD2	CASSLFGGAKNIQYF	TGTGCCAGCAGTTTATTCGGGGGGGCCAAAAACATTCAGTACTTC
many	TRBV5-4	TRBJ1-1	NA	CASSSDSVNTEAFF	TGTGCCAGCAGCTCGGACAGCGTGAACACTGAAGCTTTCTTT
many	TRBV7-6	TRBJ2-5	TRBD2	CASSFPTSGTTGETQYF	TGTGCCAGCAGCTTTCCGACTAGCGGGACAACGGGGGAGACCCAGTACTTC
few	TRBV28	TRBJ1-5	NA	CASRHLRDSNQPQHF	TGTGCCAGCAGGCATCTCCGGGACAGCAATCAGCCCCAGCATTTT
many	TRBV7-2	TRBJ1-6	TRBD1	CASSLVYGTVPLWALHF	TGTGCCAGCAGCTTAGTGTACGGGACAGTCCCCCTATGGGCCCTCCACTTT
many	TRBV6-6	TRBJ2-5	NA	CASSTMDSVGGETQYF	TGTGCCAGCAGTACCATGGACAGTGTCGGAGGGGAGACCCAGTACTTC
NA	TRBV2	TRBJ1-2	NA	CATHPDSYGYTF	TGTGCCACCCACCCGGACAGCTATGGCTACACCTTC
NA	TRBV7-2	TRBJ2-3	NA	CANPTGPTDTQYF	TGTGCCAACCCAACAGGGCCCACAGATACGCAGTATTTT
NA	TRBV7-6	TRBJ1-6	NA	CASSLDDNSPLHF	TGTGCCAGCAGCTTAGACGATAATTCACCCCTCCACTTT
many	TRBV7-6	TRBJ2-3	NA	CASSSKWVTSTDTQYF	TGTGCCAGCAGCTCTAAGTGGGTAACTAGCACAGATACGCAGTATTTT
NA	TRBV10-3	TRBJ2-3	TRBD1	CAIRTSGQGTGIPTDTQYF	TGTGCCATCAGAACCTCGGGACAGGGAACCGGGATCCCCACAGATACGCAGTATTTT
few	TRBV7-9	TRBJ2-2	TRBD1	CASSYRTGGTGELFF	TGTGCCAGCAGCTACCGGACAGGCGGCACCGGGGAGCTGTTTTTT
NA	TRBV24-1	TRBJ2-3	NA	CATEAAQGPDTQYF	TGTGCCACAGAAGCGGCCCAGGGCCCAGATACGCAGTATTTT
few	TRBV6-1	TRBJ2-5	NA	CASSARWTDQETQYF	TGTGCCAGCAGTGCCCGATGGACAGATCAAGAGACCCAGTACTTC
NA	TRBV6-5	TRBJ2-5	TRBD2	CASSISGGGQETQYF	TGTGCCAGCAGTATCAGCGGGGGGGGCCAAGAGACCCAGTACTTC
many	TRBV12-3/TRBV12-4	TRBJ1-5	NA	CASTAGMEPQHF	TGTGCCAGCACGGCAGGGATGGAGCCCCAGCATTTT
many	TRBV12-3/TRBV12-4	TRBJ1-2	TRBD1	CASRTKDRGGYGYTF	TGTGCCAGCAGGACTAAGGACAGGGGTGGATATGGCTACACCTTC
NA	TRBV27	TRBJ2-2	NA	CASSHHPTGELFF	TGTGCCAGCAGTCACCACCCGACCGGGGAGCTGTTTTTT
few	TRBV7-2	TRBJ1-1	NA	CASTPSTEAFF	TGTGCCAGCACCCCCAGCACTGAAGCTTTCTTT
many	TRBV7-2	TRBJ2-3	NA	CASRAPDTQYF	TGTGCCAGCAGGGCCCCGGATACGCAGTATTTT
NA	TRBV12-3/TRBV12-4	TRBJ2-6	NA	CASSYLRAGANVLTF	TGTGCCAGCAGTTACCTTAGGGCTGGGGCCAACGTCCTGACTTTC
few	TRBV29-1	TRBJ1-2	TRBD1	CSVVGDSFYGYTF	TGCAGCGTTGTGGGGGACAGCTTCTATGGCTACACCTTC
NA	TRBV7-3	TRBJ1-2	NA	CASSLEGGLGGYTF	TGTGCCAGCAGCTTAGAGGGGGGCCTCGGTGGCTACACCTTC
NA	TRBV6-5	TRBJ2-3	NA	CASSYFSGLGTDTQYF	TGTGCCAGCAGTTACTTTAGTGGTCTCGGCACAGATACGCAGTATTTT
NA	TRBV19	TRBJ1-5	NA	CASAQGSNQPQHF	TGTGCCAGTGCACAGGGTAGCAATCAGCCCCAGCATTTT
NA	TRBV7-1	TRBJ2-5	TRBD1	CASSSDRGREETQYF	TGTGCCAGCAGCTCGGACAGGGGGCGGGAGGAGACCCAGTACTTC
NA	TRBV12-3/TRBV12-4	TRBJ2-3	NA	CANAGMGDTQYF	TGTGCCAACGCCGGGATGGGAGATACGCAGTATTTC
many	TRBV12-3/TRBV12-4	TRBJ1-6	NA	CASSLARLYLSPLHF	TGTGCCAGCAGTTTAGCGCGTCTGTACCTTTCACCCCTCCACTTT
NA	TRBV9	TRBJ2-1	TRBD2	CASSVGSGVLTPKFF	TGTGCCAGCAGCGTAGGGAGCGGGGTACTTACCCCCAAGTTCTTC
few	TRBV2	TRBJ1-1	NA	CASSPDGWNTEAFF	TGTGCCAGCAGTCCGGACGGATGGAACACTGAAGCTTTCTTT
many	TRBV7-2	TRBJ2-2	NA	CASSWGTGELFF	TGTGCCAGCAGCTGGGGCACCGGGGAGCTGTTTTTT
NA	TRBV2	TRBJ2-7	NA	CASSEVGRPSAYEQYF	TGTGCCAGCAGTGAAGTTGGGCGACCGAGCGCCTACGAGCAGTACTTC
few	TRBV19	TRBJ2-1	TRBD2	CASSIRPSGAGEQFF	TGTGCCAGTAGTATTAGGCCGAGCGGGGCAGGTGAGCAGTTCTTC
NA	TRBV12-3/TRBV12-4	TRBJ1-5	TRBD1	CASSLATGRDQPQHF	TGTGCCAGCAGTTTAGCGACAGGGAGGGATCAGCCCCAGCATTTT
few	TRBV7-9	TRBJ2-5	NA	CASSLPTWETQYF	TGTGCCAGCAGCCTACCGACCTGGGAGACCCAGTACTTC
NA	TRBV19	TRBJ2-1	TRBD2	CASSIETSLYNEQFF	TGTGCCAGTAGTATTGAGACTAGCTTATACAATGAGCAGTTCTTC